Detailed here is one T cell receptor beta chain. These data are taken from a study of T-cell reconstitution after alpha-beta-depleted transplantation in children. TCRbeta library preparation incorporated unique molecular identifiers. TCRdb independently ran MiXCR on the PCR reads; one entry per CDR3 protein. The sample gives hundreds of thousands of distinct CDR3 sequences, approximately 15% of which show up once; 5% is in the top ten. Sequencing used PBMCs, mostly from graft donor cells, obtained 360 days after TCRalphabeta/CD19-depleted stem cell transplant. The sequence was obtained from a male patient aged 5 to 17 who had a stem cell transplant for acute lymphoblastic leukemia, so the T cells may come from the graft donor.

The CDR3 is CASTLPGAREQFF. CDR3 DNA: TGCGCCAGCACTCTCCCCGGGGCCCGGGAGCAGTTCTTC. This sequence joins TRBV5-1 and TRBJ2-1, with D possibly being TRBD1 or TRBD2 (5 bases each). Trimming cost V 6 bases and J 10 bases, with 17 bases left between them. The CDR3 contains 13 residues. Germline CDR1 reads SGHRS; CDR2 reads YFSETQ. The full variable domain, completed using reference TRBV5-1 and TRBJ2-1, is KAGVTQTPRYLIKTRGQQVTLSCSPISGHRSVSWYQQTPGQGLQFLFEYFSETQRNKGNFPGRFSGRQFSNSRSEMNVSTLELGDSALYLCASTLPGAREQFFGPGTRLTVL.